This is a list of T cell receptor beta chains from one sample in a study of blood T cell repertoires in COVID-19. The repertoire was sequenced with immunoSEQ multiplex PCR; TCRdb's copy has only in-frame clones and lacks some. The table shows about 62,000 clones, with 80% to 90% occurring only once. Sequences were obtained from peripheral blood. All receptors derive from a woman aged 60-70 years with COVID-19, enrolled during active disease. Each CDR3 is given with its conserved first and last residue. A D gene is named only where the DNA matches it firmly. Size is stated for part of the rows, as once, few or many counts, or as a class when the clone is expanded.

d_call j_call v_call clone_size cdr3_length cdr3_nt cdr3_aa
NA TRBJ2-5 TRBV28 NA 14 TGTGCCAGCAGTTACCCAAACAGGGTGGAGACCCAGTACTTC CASSYPNRVETQYF
NA TRBJ2-7 TRBV1 NA 13 TGCACCAGCAGCCCACCCGAGTGTGACGAGCAGTACTTC CTSSPPECDEQYF
NA TRBJ1-5 TRBV25-1 NA 15 TGTGCCAGCAGTGAATTTAGGGACAAGGATCAGCCCCAGCATTTT CASSEFRDKDQPQHF
NA TRBJ2-5 TRBV5-1 NA 14 TGCGCCAGCAGCTTGGCGGTGGGGGCAGAGACCCAGTACTTC CASSLAVGAETQYF
NA TRBJ1-4 TRBV28 NA 13 TGTGCCAGCAGGATACCGGGACACGAAAAACTGTTTTTT CASRIPGHEKLFF
TRBD1 TRBJ2-7 TRBV19 NA 15 TGTGCCAGTAGTATGGGGACAGGGGCCTCCTACGAGCAGTACTTC CASSMGTGASYEQYF
TRBD1 TRBJ1-2 TRBV30 NA 13 TGTGCCTGGAGTCAGGGGGCTAACTATGGCTACACCTTC CAWSQGANYGYTF
NA TRBJ1-2 TRBV24-1 NA 14 TGTGCCACCAGTGACTATACAGGGAACTATGGCTACACCTTC CATSDYTGNYGYTF
NA TRBJ1-4 TRBV4-3 NA 14 TGCGCCAGCAGCCAAGATAGAATGGGGGGAAAACTGTTTTTT CASSQDRMGGKLFF
TRBD1 TRBJ1-5 TRBV5-6 NA 15 TGTGCCAGCAGCCCGGGACAGGGAGTCGGGCAGCCCCAGCATTTT CASSPGQGVGQPQHF
NA TRBJ2-2 TRBV6-2/TRBV6-3 once 14 TGTGCCAGCAGTTCCTCCTTGAACACCGGGGAGCTGTTTTTT CASSSSLNTGELFF
NA TRBJ2-7 TRBV6-1 NA 18 TGTGCCAGCAGTGTCTTAGTGGCGGCCACCTCCATTCCCCACGAGCAGTACTTC CASSVLVAATSIPHEQYF
TRBD2 TRBJ2-7 TRBV9 NA 16 TGTGCCAGCAGCGGTAGCGCGGGAGGGCCTCCCTACGAGCAGTACTTC CASSGSAGGPPYEQYF
NA TRBJ1-2 TRBV19 NA 13 TGTGCCAGTAGTATACCCCAGGGGTATGGCTACACCTTC CASSIPQGYGYTF
TRBD2 TRBJ2-3 TRBV19 NA 20 TGTGCCAGTAGTATATTCCCCAAACTAGCGGGAGAGGGGCTTTTGGATACGCAGTATTTT CASSIFPKLAGEGLLDTQYF
NA TRBJ2-4 TRBV13 NA 19 TGTGCCAGCAGCTCCAATGGGGGGACTCATGAAGGACCGGCTGACATTCAGTACTTC CASSSNGGTHEGPADIQYF
TRBD2 TRBJ2-7 TRBV6-5 NA 14 TGTGCCAGCAGTTACAATGGGGGGGTTTACGAGCAGTACTTC CASSYNGGVYEQYF
TRBD1 TRBJ1-5 TRBV6-2/TRBV6-3 medium-sized 14 TGTGCCAGCAGTTACGGACAGGAAAATCAGCCCCAGCATTTT CASSYGQENQPQHF
NA TRBJ1-2 TRBV5-1 NA 15 TGCGCCAGCAGCCTAAACCGGGACACCAGATATGGCTACACCTTC CASSLNRDTRYGYTF
TRBD2 TRBJ2-1 TRBV6-5 NA 15 TGTGCCAGCAGTTTGAGGGCGGGAGGGCTTAATGAGCAGTTCTTC CASSLRAGGLNEQFF
NA TRBJ1-2 TRBV19 NA 14 TGTGCCAGTAGTATAGGGTCCAGGGACTATGGCTACACCTTC CASSIGSRDYGYTF
NA TRBJ1-3 TRBV6-6 NA 16 TGTGCCAGCAGCCGGGTCTCGGGGGACTCTGGAAACACCATATATTTT CASSRVSGDSGNTIYF
NA TRBJ2-7 TRBV4-3 once 16 TGCGCCAGCAGCCAAGAAGTTGGGGGGAGCGGGTACGAGCAGTACTTC CASSQEVGGSGYEQYF
NA TRBJ2-7 TRBV28 once 15 TGTGCCAGCAGTCCAACGGGGGTAGCGGTCTACGAGCAGTACTTC CASSPTGVAVYEQYF
TRBD2 TRBJ2-3 TRBV6-5 NA 16 TGTGCCAGCAGTTCCACCGGGACTAGGGGGACAGATACGCAGTATTTT CASSSTGTRGTDTQYF
TRBD2 TRBJ2-5 TRBV24-1 NA 15 TGTGCCACCAGTGACCTTAGCGGGTGGGGAGAGACCCAGTACTTC CATSDLSGWGETQYF
NA TRBJ2-7 TRBV27 once 16 TGTGCCAGCAGTTCGTCCGACTCAAACGGCGGGTACGAGCAGTACTTC CASSSSDSNGGYEQYF
NA TRBJ1-1 TRBV4-3 once 15 TGCGCCAGCAGCCAGGGGGCCTCTTGGAACACTGAAGCTTTCTTT CASSQGASWNTEAFF
NA TRBJ1-6 TRBV9 NA 16 TGTGCCAGCAGCGTAGGGACAGCCTACAATAATTCACCCCTCCACTTT CASSVGTAYNNSPLHF
NA TRBJ1-1 TRBV2 NA 13 TGTGCCAGCAGACGGGACACCGTGTACGAAGCTTTCTTT CASRRDTVYEAFF
NA TRBJ1-5 TRBV30 NA 13 TGTGCCTGGGGAGCAGGAGGACGTCAGCCCCAGCATTTT CAWGAGGRQPQHF
NA TRBJ1-5 TRBV9 NA 13 TGTGCCAGCGGTCCGGGAGGGGAGAGAGCCCAGCATTTT CASGPGGERAQHF
NA TRBJ2-7 TRBV24-1 NA 14 TGTGCCACCAGTGATTCCGGGACATTGTACGAGCAGTACTTC CATSDSGTLYEQYF
TRBD2 TRBJ2-3 TRBV3-1/TRBV3-2 once 16 TGTGCCAGCAGCCGACAGCCGGGACTAATGACAGATACGCAGTATTTT CASSRQPGLMTDTQYF
NA TRBJ2-1 TRBV7-3 NA 13 TGTGCCAGCAGCCCAACAGGGTACAATGAGCAGTTCTTC CASSPTGYNEQFF
TRBD2 TRBJ2-4 TRBV14 NA 14 TGTGCCAGCAGCGATGAGCGGGAGTCCCACATTCAGTACTTC CASSDERESHIQYF
NA TRBJ2-5 TRBV10-1 NA 14 TGCGCCAGCAGTGATCTACGGGGATGGGAGACCCAGTACTTC CASSDLRGWETQYF
NA TRBJ1-1 TRBV7-2 NA 16 TGTGCCAGCAGCTTAGTAAATGGAGTCATGAACACTGAAGCTTTCTTT CASSLVNGVMNTEAFF
NA TRBJ2-7 TRBV6-6 once 14 TGTGCCAGCAGTCTCCGGGACTCCTCCTACGAGCAGTACTTC CASSLRDSSYEQYF
NA TRBJ2-1 TRBV4-2 NA 15 TGTGCCAGCAGCCAACTGAGGACAGAATACAATGAGCAGTTCTTC CASSQLRTEYNEQFF
NA TRBJ2-2 TRBV5-1 NA 14 TGCGCCAGCAGCTTGGGAGGGTCCACCGGGGAGCTGTTTTTT CASSLGGSTGELFF
TRBD2 TRBJ2-1 TRBV9 NA 16 TGTGCCAGCAGCGTAGGCGGGCTAGCGGAGAACAATGAGCAGTTCTTC CASSVGGLAENNEQFF
NA TRBJ2-3 TRBV5-4 NA 13 TGTGCCAGCAGCAGCCGAAGACTAGATACGCAGTATTTT CASSSRRLDTQYF
NA TRBJ2-5 TRBV6-7 once 16 TGTGCCAGCAGACGACTACAGAATAGCGGCCAAGAGACCCAGTACTTC CASRRLQNSGQETQYF
NA TRBJ1-5 TRBV2 NA 15 TGTGCCAGCAGGCGGGGTTGGGATGGCAATCAGCCCCAGCATTTT CASRRGWDGNQPQHF
TRBD2 TRBJ2-1 TRBV10-3 NA 14 TGTGCCATCAATCCTAGCGGAACCTACAATGAGCAGTTCTTC CAINPSGTYNEQFF
TRBD2 TRBJ2-7 TRBV28 NA 17 TGTGCCAGCAGTTTATTACCCCCGGGACTAGCAGTTTACGAGCAGTACTTC CASSLLPPGLAVYEQYF
TRBD2 TRBJ2-7 TRBV12-5 NA 14 TGTGCTAGTGGACAACTAGCGGGAGGAGGAGAGCAGTACTTC CASGQLAGGGEQYF
TRBD2 TRBJ2-7 TRBV6-5 NA 14 TGTGCCAGCAGCCTTCATTTAGCGGGAGACGAGCAGTACTTC CASSLHLAGDEQYF
NA TRBJ2-7 TRBV6-1 NA 16 TGTGCCAGCAGTGAAGATTACTACGGGGAGACCTACGAGCAGTACTTC CASSEDYYGETYEQYF
TRBD1 TRBJ2-7 TRBV11-2 NA 16 TGTGCCAGCAGCTTCCCGGGACAGGTAAATCTCTACGAGCAGTACTTC CASSFPGQVNLYEQYF
NA TRBJ1-5 TRBV5-6 NA 13 TGTGCCAGCAGCTTCAGGGTCCATCAGCCCCAGCATTTT CASSFRVHQPQHF
NA TRBJ2-7 TRBV7-2 few 11 TGTGCCAGCAGCCTCTCCTACGAGCAGTACTTC CASSLSYEQYF
NA TRBJ1-2 TRBV21-1 NA 17 TGTGCCAGCAGCTACCGGGACAGGTCGCCGGGGGACTATGGCTACACCTTC CASSYRDRSPGDYGYTF
NA TRBJ2-2 TRBV6-5 NA 13 TGTGCCAGCAGTTACTCCAGGGTTTTGGAGCTGTTTTTT CASSYSRVLELFF
NA TRBJ2-2 TRBV6-6 NA 15 TGTGCCATATCCTTTGGCGGGACGAACACCGGGGAGCTGTTTTTT CAISFGGTNTGELFF
NA TRBJ1-1 TRBV7-9 NA 17 TGTGCCAGCAGCTTAGGGATAACAGGGCGGGCCGACACTGAAGCTTTCTTT CASSLGITGRADTEAFF
NA TRBJ1-4 TRBV19 NA 15 TGTGCCAGTAGTATAAGGGAGATGGGCAAAGAAAAACTGTTTTTT CASSIREMGKEKLFF
TRBD1 TRBJ2-7 TRBV4-3 NA 14 TGCGCCAGCAGCCCGTCGACAGGGAACTACGAGCAGTACTTC CASSPSTGNYEQYF
TRBD1 TRBJ2-4 TRBV7-2 NA 13 TGTGCCAGCAGCACGGACAGGGGATACATTCAGTACTTC CASSTDRGYIQYF